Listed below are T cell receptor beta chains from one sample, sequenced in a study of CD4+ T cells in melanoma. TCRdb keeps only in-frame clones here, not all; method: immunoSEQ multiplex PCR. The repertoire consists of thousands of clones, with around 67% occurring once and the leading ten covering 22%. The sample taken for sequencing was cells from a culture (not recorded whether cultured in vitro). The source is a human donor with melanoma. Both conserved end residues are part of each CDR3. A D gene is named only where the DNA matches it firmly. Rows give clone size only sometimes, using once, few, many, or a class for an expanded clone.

CDR3nt: TGTGCCAGCTCCCTCCGGGGGGAGAGCGTGGGCGAGCAGTACTTC; CDR3aa: CASSLRGESVGEQYF; j_gene: TRBJ2-7; abundance: medium-sized; d_gene: TRBD2; v_gene: TRBV18
CDR3nt: TGTGCCAGCAGTTACTCCGCCCCCCGGAGCACCGGGGAGCTGTTTTTT; CDR3aa: CASSYSAPRSTGELFF; j_gene: TRBJ2-2; abundance: few; d_gene: NA; v_gene: TRBV6-6
CDR3nt: TGTGCCAGCAGCCCCGACTGGTACGAGCAGTACTTC; CDR3aa: CASSPDWYEQYF; j_gene: TRBJ2-7; abundance: NA; d_gene: NA; v_gene: TRBV5-5
CDR3nt: TGTGCCAGTGGTACCGGGGACCACCACCGTGTCACAGATACGCAGTATTTT; CDR3aa: CASGTGDHHRVTDTQYF; j_gene: TRBJ2-3; abundance: NA; d_gene: NA; v_gene: TRBV19
CDR3nt: TGTGCCAGCAGCTTGGTCCAGCGAGGAACTGAAGCTTTCTTT; CDR3aa: CASSLVQRGTEAFF; j_gene: TRBJ1-1; abundance: few; d_gene: NA; v_gene: TRBV5-5
CDR3nt: TGTGCCAGCAGCGTAGGACAGGGTGCAGATACGCAGTATTTT; CDR3aa: CASSVGQGADTQYF; j_gene: TRBJ2-3; abundance: NA; d_gene: TRBD1; v_gene: TRBV9
CDR3nt: TGTGCCAGCAGGCCCATCGGGGGCACTGAAGCTTTCTTT; CDR3aa: CASRPIGGTEAFF; j_gene: TRBJ1-1; abundance: NA; d_gene: NA; v_gene: TRBV7-9
CDR3nt: TGTGCCAGCAGTGGGGTCAGCGGTGTTTACGAGCAGTACTTC; CDR3aa: CASSGVSGVYEQYF; j_gene: TRBJ2-7; abundance: NA; d_gene: NA; v_gene: TRBV27
CDR3nt: TGTGCCACCAGTACCGGGACAGGAAAAAATCAGCCCCAGCATTTT; CDR3aa: CATSTGTGKNQPQHF; j_gene: TRBJ1-5; abundance: NA; d_gene: TRBD1; v_gene: TRBV24-1
CDR3nt: TGCGCCAGCAGCTCCCCGGGACAGGGGACCTACGAGCAGTACTTC; CDR3aa: CASSSPGQGTYEQYF; j_gene: TRBJ2-7; abundance: NA; d_gene: TRBD1; v_gene: TRBV5-1
CDR3nt: TGTGCCAGCAGCGTAGCTGGGTTGAGCTCTGGAAACACCATATATTTT; CDR3aa: CASSVAGLSSGNTIYF; j_gene: TRBJ1-3; abundance: NA; d_gene: NA; v_gene: TRBV9
CDR3nt: TGTGCCAGCAGCCCCGGGACGAAGGGCACCGGGGAGCTGTTTTTT; CDR3aa: CASSPGTKGTGELFF; j_gene: TRBJ2-2; abundance: few; d_gene: NA; v_gene: TRBV11-3